The rows below give T cell receptor beta chains drawn from one sample of a study of blood T cell repertoires in COVID-19. Here immunoSEQ multiplex PCR was the method, and the copy in TCRdb shows in-frame clones only, minus some. The sample gives roughly 290,000 clones, approximately 85% of which show up once; 0.87% is in the top ten. The sequenced sample consisted of peripheral blood. The source is a human donor with COVID-19, enrolled during active disease. The donor label of this sample is uncertain. Each CDR3 is given with its conserved first and last residue. A D gene is named only where the DNA matches it firmly.

CDR3aa: CASNSGIQETQYF; CDR3nt: TGTGCCAGCAATAGCGGGATCCAAGAGACCCAGTACTTC; len: 13; j_gene: TRBJ2-5; d_gene: TRBD2; v_gene: TRBV2
CDR3aa: CSAHGNTIYF; CDR3nt: TGCAGTGCCCATGGAAACACCATATATTTT; len: 10; j_gene: TRBJ1-3; d_gene: NA; v_gene: TRBV20-1
CDR3aa: CSARGPGGNTEAFF; CDR3nt: TGCAGCGCTCGAGGCCCCGGGGGGAACACTGAAGCTTTCTTT; len: 14; j_gene: TRBJ1-1; d_gene: NA; v_gene: TRBV29-1
CDR3aa: CATRTHLSGLAGHYEQYF; CDR3nt: TGTGCCACCAGGACTCACCTCTCAGGACTAGCGGGACACTACGAGCAGTACTTC; len: 18; j_gene: TRBJ2-7; d_gene: TRBD2; v_gene: TRBV24-1
CDR3aa: CASSENLGGRNEKLFF; CDR3nt: TGTGCCAGCAGTGAGAATTTGGGGGGTCGTAATGAAAAACTGTTTTTT; len: 16; j_gene: TRBJ1-4; d_gene: NA; v_gene: TRBV2
CDR3aa: CASSPYRGLMNTEAFF; CDR3nt: TGTGCCAGCAGTCCCTACAGGGGATTAATGAACACTGAAGCTTTCTTT; len: 16; j_gene: TRBJ1-1; d_gene: TRBD1; v_gene: TRBV28
CDR3aa: CASSPPRLAGRSYEQYF; CDR3nt: TGTGCCAGCAGCCCTCCTCGACTAGCGGGACGCTCCTACGAGCAGTACTTC; len: 17; j_gene: TRBJ2-7; d_gene: TRBD2; v_gene: TRBV5-4
CDR3aa: CASSLYIGEKLFF; CDR3nt: TGTGCCAGCAGTTTGTACATTGGTGAAAAACTGTTTTTT; len: 13; j_gene: TRBJ1-4; d_gene: NA; v_gene: TRBV28
CDR3aa: CASSFARGLTPYGYTF; CDR3nt: TGTGCCAGCAGTTTTGCCAGGGGGCTCACCCCCTATGGCTACACCTTC; len: 16; j_gene: TRBJ1-2; d_gene: TRBD1; v_gene: TRBV6-6
CDR3aa: CASSSTTGPPDTEAFF; CDR3nt: TGTGCCAGCAGCTCGACGACAGGACCCCCAGACACTGAAGCTTTCTTT; len: 16; j_gene: TRBJ1-1; d_gene: NA; v_gene: TRBV5-4
CDR3aa: CASTPSGIYNEQFF; CDR3nt: TGTGCCAGTACCCCTAGCGGCATCTACAATGAGCAGTTCTTC; len: 14; j_gene: TRBJ2-1; d_gene: TRBD2; v_gene: TRBV19
CDR3aa: CASSGAYSTTYEQYF; CDR3nt: TGTGCCAGCAGCGGCGCTTACAGCACCACCTACGAGCAGTACTTC; len: 15; j_gene: TRBJ2-7; d_gene: NA; v_gene: TRBV6-5
CDR3aa: CASSRASGRYNEQFF; CDR3nt: TGTGCCAGCAGTCGGGCTAGCGGGAGATACAATGAGCAGTTCTTC; len: 15; j_gene: TRBJ2-1; d_gene: TRBD2; v_gene: TRBV27
CDR3aa: CASSSGNQPQHF; CDR3nt: TGTGCCAGCTCATCGGGCAATCAGCCCCAGCATTTT; len: 12; j_gene: TRBJ1-5; d_gene: NA; v_gene: TRBV28
CDR3aa: CASSLELAGNYEQYF; CDR3nt: TGTGCCAGCAGCTTAGAACTAGCGGGCAACTACGAGCAGTACTTC; len: 15; j_gene: TRBJ2-7; d_gene: TRBD2; v_gene: TRBV7-8
CDR3aa: CASSPAIGTEQYF; CDR3nt: TGCGCCAGCAGCCCTGCAATAGGGACAGAGCAGTACTTC; len: 13; j_gene: TRBJ2-7; d_gene: NA; v_gene: TRBV4-1
CDR3aa: CASSFQEGARHEQYF; CDR3nt: TGTGCCAGCAGCTTTCAGGAGGGGGCGCGCCACGAGCAGTACTTC; len: 15; j_gene: TRBJ2-7; d_gene: NA; v_gene: TRBV7-2
CDR3aa: CASSQTNRGWGQPQHF; CDR3nt: TGTGCCAGCAGTCAGACCAACAGGGGATGGGGTCAGCCCCAGCATTTT; len: 16; j_gene: TRBJ1-5; d_gene: TRBD1; v_gene: TRBV28